Listed here are 27 T cell receptor beta chains from one sample, sequenced in a study of T cells in Graves' hyperthyroidism and ophthalmopathy. The TCR beta CDR3 regions underwent amplification using RNA transcripts as the source. TCR CDR3 underwent first-round RT-PCR with the HTBI primer set. In TCRdb, the multiplex PCR reads were re-called with MiXCR into one record per CDR3 protein. Of 300,000 to 450,000 distinct CDR3 sequences listed, 15% to 19% are singletons. Specimen: blood. Receptors originate from a woman aged 18-29 years with Graves' hyperthyroidism that later progressed to Graves' ophthalmopathy.

This clonotype was observed many times. The gene calls are TRBV7-2 and TRBJ1-5; D is unresolved. V was trimmed by 0 bases and J by 0 bases, leaving 12 bases between them. This CDR3 contains 17 residues. The germline gives CDR1 SGHTA, CDR2 FQGNSA. The CDR3, as DNA: TGTGCCAGCAGCTTAGCGGGGTGGGCAGTTAGCAATCAGCCCCAGCATTTT. Its protein product is CASSLAGWAVSNQPQHF.

This clonotype appeared many times. This chain uses TRBV29-1 with TRBJ2-5; D is perhaps TRBD1 (6 bases). Trimming cost V 2 bases and J 2 bases, with 9 bases left between them. Germline values: CDR1 SQVTM, CDR2 ANQGSEA. The CDR3 loop spans 13 amino acids. The chain's CDR3 is CSVERTEQETQYF. The CDR3 bases are TGCAGCGTTGAAAGGACAGAACAAGAGACCCAGTACTTC.

The chain uses TRBV20-1 and TRBJ2-1; D uncertain. The CDR3 is made up of 16 amino acids. Trimming removed 3 bases at V and 6 bases at J, with 21 bases between. Germline V gene data show CDR1 as DFQATT and CDR2 as SNEGSKA (reference sequence). CDR3 in amino acids: CSARARRAKVGNEQFF. Here the CDR3 DNA reads TGCAGTGCTAGGGCCCGACGGGCAAAGGTAGGCAATGAGCAGTTCTTC.

This sequence joins TRBV4-1 and TRBJ2-5; 8 bases map to TRBD2. The CDR3 is 14 amino acids. Germline V lookup: CDR1 MGHRA, CDR2 YSYEKL. J was trimmed by 9 bases and V by 4 bases; bases with no gene match: 10. Here the CDR3 reads CASSLGLGLGAQYF. The CDR3 bases are TGCGCCAGCAGCCTGGGACTAGGACTTGGGGCCCAGTACTTC.

In its sample, this clonotype was seen many times. The chain recombines TRBV7-8 with TRBJ2-5; 11 bases are shared with TRBD2. Germline V gene data show CDR1 as SGHVS and CDR2 as FQNEAQ. This CDR3 has 17 residues. V was pared by 2 bases and J by 2 bases, with 7 bases of the junction left unmatched. The CDR3: CASSLQALAGGQETQYF. Written as DNA, the CDR3 is TGTGCCAGCAGCTTACAAGCGCTAGCGGGGGGACAAGAGACCCAGTACTTC.

The chain couples TRBV29-1 to TRBJ1-2, with 8 bases lining up with TRBD1. V shed 6 bases, J shed 2 bases, and the junction held 5 bases outside the gene matches. The CDR3 runs to 13 residues. Germline V gives CDR1 SQVTM, CDR2 ANQGSEA. For the CDR3, the DNA is TGCAGCGTCCGGACAGGGTTAAACTATGGCTACACCTTC. It encodes CSVRTGLNYGYTF.

In the case of this clonotype: Here the CDR3 omits its conserved ending phenylalanine or tryptophan, so a read error is the likely source. V usage is TRBV6-2 or TRBV6-3 and J usage is TRBJ2-3; no clear D. The V end was cut by 3 bases, the J end by 2 bases, with 9 bases between. CDR3 length: 14 amino acids. Germline loops: CDR1 MNHEY, CDR2 SVGEGT. The CDR3 DNA follows: TGTGCCAGCAGTTATACTGGGAACACAGATACGCAGTATCTT. Its protein product is CASSYTGNTDTQYL.

This clonotype was detected many times. The chain employs TRBV11-2 and TRBJ2-3; D perhaps matches TRBD2 (5 bases). Trimming took off 3 bases at V and 4 bases at J, with 17 bases between the two ends. This CDR3 spans 16 amino acids. In germline, CDR1 is SGHAT, CDR2 FQNNGV. CDR3 sequence (DNA): TGTGCCAGCAGCTTTACAAGACTAACCCCGTCAGATACGCAGTATTTT. Its translation is CASSFTRLTPSDTQYF.

This clonotype was seen at least ten times. The chain uses TRBV28 and TRBJ2-3; 10 nucleotides align to TRBD2. Germline V gives CDR1 MDHEN, CDR2 SYDVKM. The CDR3 extends over 14 amino acids. With V trimmed by 2 bases and J by 6 bases, 2 bases remained unmatched. CDR3 nucleotides: TGTGCCAGCAGTTTACCTAGCGGGAGTGATACGCAGTATTTT. Residues: CASSLPSGSDTQYF.

Note on this clonotype: A much larger clone differs by one base, so this may be a read error. The chain uses TRBV20-1 and TRBJ2-1; TRBD1 agrees at 9 bases. With 5 bases clipped from V and 13 bases from J, the junction kept 9 bases outside the gene matches. Germline assignment: CDR1 DFQATT and CDR2 SNEGSKA (reference sequence). The CDR3 has 12 amino acids. The CDR3 loop is CSARTGAGDQFF. The CDR3 DNA is TGCAGTGCTCGGACAGGGGCGGGCGATCAGTTCTTC.

This clonotype has ten or more counts. This CDR3 is CASTNDHRIPYEQYF. The CDR3, as DNA: TGTGCCAGCACCAATGACCACAGGATACCCTACGAGCAGTACTTC. V is TRBV7-2 and J is TRBJ2-7; a possible D gene is TRBD1 (5 bases). Germline CDR1 SGHTA, CDR2 FQGNSA. V shed 7 bases and J shed 2 bases, with 18 bases lying between them. The CDR3 runs to 15 residues.

For this clonotype: Since a much larger clone is just one base distant, this may be a read error. The J gene is TRBJ2-7, the V gene TRBV7-2; perhaps TRBD1 as D (6 bases). Trimming stripped 3 bases from V and 7 bases from J, with 13 bases between. CDR1 SGHTA and CDR2 FQGNSA come from the germline V gene. This CDR3 has 13 residues. The CDR3 DNA reads as TGTGCCAGCAGCTTCAACGGGGACAATGAGCAGTACTTC. Residues: CASSFNGDNEQYF. Filled out from reference TRBV7-2 and TRBJ2-7, the complete variable domain reads GAGVSQSPSNKVTEKGKDVELRCDPISGHTALYWYRQSLGQGLEFLIYFQGNSAPDKSGLPSDRFSAERTGGSVSTLTIQRTQQEDSAVYLCASSFNGDNEQYFGPGTRLTVT.

The V gene is TRBV20-1, the J gene TRBJ1-4; D gene unclear. The CDR3 has 12 amino acids. With 2 bases removed from V and 8 bases from J, the gap between germline ends came to 9 bases. Per the germline V gene, CDR1 is DFQATT and CDR2 is SNEGSKA (reference sequence). CDR3 region: CSARNSGEKLFF. In nucleotides, the CDR3 is TGCAGTGCTAGAAACAGTGGGGAAAAACTGTTTTTT.

The V call is TRBV6-1, the J call TRBJ2-5; maybe TRBD1 (5 bases). V gave up 6 bases and J gave up 5 bases, with 13 bases separating them. The CDR3 totals 13 residues. Germline V lookup: CDR1 MNHNS, CDR2 SASEGT. The CDR3 protein is CASRDTDRETQYF. In DNA form, the CDR3 reads TGTGCCAGCAGGGACACGGATAGGGAGACCCAGTACTTC.

This clonotype has a count of ten or more. The rearrangement links TRBV20-1 to TRBJ2-7; TRBD1 might be the D (6 bases). Trimming took 3 bases from V and 5 from J, leaving 20 bases between them. Germline CDR1 DFQATT, CDR2 SNEGSKA (reference sequence). The CDR3 covers 15 residues. CDR3 sequence (DNA): TGCAGTGCTAGCGGGACACAGGGACCCGCTAACGAGCAGTACTTC. Translated, it gives CSASGTQGPANEQYF.

This clonotype was found a few times. The rearrangement uses TRBV19 and TRBJ2-1, with a possible D match to TRBD2 (5 bases). This CDR3 contains 13 residues. Trimming shortened V by 7 bases and J by 5 bases, and 12 bases separated the two germline ends. CDR1 and CDR2 (germline): LNHDA, SQIVND (reference sequence). The CDR3 sequence: CASNPGVHNEQFF. CDR3 coding DNA: TGTGCCAGTAACCCCGGGGTCCACAATGAGCAGTTCTTC.

In this sample, this clonotype turned up many times. A clone one base away is much larger, so this may be a read error. The rearrangement uses TRBV7-3 and TRBJ2-3; D is perhaps TRBD2 (5 bases). V shed 4 bases and J shed 2 bases, with 7 bases lying between them. This CDR3 has 13 amino acids. The germline V gene has CDR1 SGHTA and CDR2 FQGTGA. CDR3: CASSSDFTDTQYF. The CDR3 bases are TGTGCCAGCAGCTCGGACTTCACAGATACGCAGTATTTT.

This clonotype was recorded many times. V gene TRBV27 combines with J gene TRBJ2-1, with TRBD2 matching over 8 bases. V lost 6 bases and J lost 6; bases outside the gene matches: 16. CDR1 is MNHEY and CDR2 is SMNVEV in the germline V gene (reference sequence). The CDR3 is 17 residues long. In nucleotides, the CDR3 is TGTGCCAGCAGACACCCCGGGGGGGGATCGGGACGCAATGAGCAGTTCTTC. This codes for CASRHPGGGSGRNEQFF.

The rearrangement links TRBV2 to TRBJ2-3; D possibly uses TRBD1 or TRBD2 (5 bases each). Germline loops: CDR1 SNHLY, CDR2 FYNNEI. The V end was cut by 9 bases, the J end by 1 base, with 20 bases between. The CDR3 has 16 amino acids. The CDR3 loop is CASSRARDGRTDTQYF. The CDR3 nucleotides read TGTGCCAGTTCCCGGGCTCGGGACGGGCGCACAGATACGCAGTATTTT. Drawing the rest from reference TRBV2 and TRBJ2-3, the complete variable domain is EPEVTQTPSHQVTQMGQEVILRCVPISNHLYFYWYRQILGQKVEFLVSFYNNEISEKSEIFDDQFSVERPDGSNFTLKIRSTKLEDSAMYFCASSRARDGRTDTQYFGPGTRLTVL.

In its sample, this clonotype was seen many times. The chain joins TRBV4-3 to TRBJ1-5, with D perhaps TRBD1 (5 bases). This CDR3 comprises 15 residues. Germline V gene data show CDR1 as LGHNA and CDR2 as YSLEER. V shed 0 bases and J shed 6 bases, with 12 bases lying between them. Here the CDR3 reads CASSQDGQGSQPQHF. CDR3 DNA: TGCGCCAGCAGCCAAGATGGGCAGGGAAGTCAGCCCCAGCATTTT.

This clonotype was observed many times. This chain uses TRBV12-3 or TRBV12-4 with TRBJ2-7; 7 bases line up with TRBD1. J was trimmed by 0 bases and V by 5 bases; bases with no gene match: 4. This CDR3 contains 14 residues. The DNA of the CDR3 is TGTGCCAGCAGTCGGACAGGACCCTCCTACGAGCAGTACTTC. Its translation is CASSRTGPSYEQYF.

V and J are TRBV18 and TRBJ2-5, with a possible D match to TRBD1 (6 bases). V lost 5 bases, J lost 2 bases, and 9 bases lay in between. Looked up from germline, CDR1 is KGHSH and CDR2 is LQKENI. The CDR3 loop spans 13 amino acids. The CDR3 sequence is CASSKGQQETQYF. CDR3 coding DNA: TGTGCCAGCTCAAAAGGACAGCAAGAGACCCAGTACTTC.

This clonotype was recorded at least ten times. The J gene is TRBJ2-2, the V gene TRBV6-1, with 13 bases that match TRBD2. The CDR3 is 17 residues long. J gave up 5 bases and V 5 bases, and 8 bases lay outside the gene matches. Germline CDR1 is MNHNS and CDR2 is SASEGT. The CDR3 DNA reads as TGTGCCAGCAGTCGAAGGACTAGCGGGAGTGGGACCGGGGAGCTGTTTTTT. Translating gives CASSRRTSGSGTGELFF.

The rearrangement uses TRBV9 and TRBJ2-3; 8 nucleotides agree with TRBD1. The V segment lost 6 bases and the J segment 4 bases; nucleotides outside the gene matches: 7. The CDR3 is 14 amino acids. From germline, CDR1 is SGDLS and CDR2 YYNGEE. CDR3 loop: CASTRGLGADTQYF. As DNA, the CDR3 is TGTGCCAGCACCAGGGGGCTAGGAGCAGATACGCAGTATTTT.

This clonotype was counted at least ten times. The genes are TRBV5-1 and TRBJ2-2; D ambiguous. Looked up from germline, CDR1 is SGHRS and CDR2 is YFSETQ. V lost 4 bases to trimming and J lost 0 bases, with 7 bases between them. This CDR3 has 14 amino acids. CDR3 protein: CASSERANTGELFF. The CDR3 region has the DNA TGCGCCAGCAGCGAAAGAGCGAACACCGGGGAGCTGTTTTTT.

The chain links TRBV7-9 to TRBJ1-1; D remains unclear. The germline gives CDR1 SEHNR, CDR2 FQNEAQ (reference sequence). Trimming stripped 1 base from V and 3 bases from J, with 12 bases between. This CDR3 is 15 amino acids long. The CDR3 protein is CASSLGETSHTEAFF. The CDR3 nucleotides read TGTGCCAGCAGCTTAGGCGAGACAAGCCACACTGAAGCTTTCTTT.

The chain uses TRBV28 and TRBJ2-3; 13 positions agree with TRBD2. Trimming removed 5 bases from V and 2 bases from J; junction bases left unmatched: 4. There are 16 residues in the CDR3. Germline lookup yields CDR1 MDHEN and CDR2 SYDVKM. The DNA for the CDR3 is TGTGCCAGCAGTCACGGACTAGCGGGGGACACAGATACGCAGTATTTT. Translation: CASSHGLAGDTDTQYF.